Below, 32 T cell receptor beta chains from the same sample are listed, as sequenced in a study of cytomegalovirus exposure and HLA in healthy donors. The PCR made use of 60 Vbeta and 13 Jbeta primers. Assay: immunoSEQ multiplex PCR; the TCRdb copy retains only in-frame clones and omits some. The data hold 200,000 or so clones, with around 80% observed a single time. Specimen: PBMCs. The receptors were sampled from a boy between 2 and 10 years old in good health and CMV-seronegative.

The chain recombines TRBV5-6 with TRBJ1-2; possible D gene TRBD1, 5 bases. Germline V gene lookup returns CDR1 SGHDT and CDR2 YYEEEE. CDR3 length equals 12 residues. V was clipped by 7 bases and J by 6 bases, with 13 bases between them. CDR3 region: CASGAGHHGYTF. The CDR3 coding sequence is TGTGCCAGCGGGGCAGGCCACCATGGCTACACCTTC.

The chain links TRBV5-6 to TRBJ2-1, with 8 bases that match TRBD2. Germline V CDR1 and CDR2: SGHDT, YYEEEE. The V and J ends lost 0 bases and 0 bases, in that order; junction bases with no gene match: 8. This CDR3 is 18 amino acids long. The chain's CDR3 is CASSLVSGVLGSYNEQFF. CDR3 nucleotide sequence: TGTGCCAGCAGCTTGGTTAGCGGGGTCCTCGGCTCCTACAATGAGCAGTTCTTC.

This clone has a single count. This chain connects TRBV7-3 to TRBJ1-4; 11 bases map to TRBD1. V shed 0 bases and J 7 bases; nucleotides not matched to a gene: 7. Germline CDR1 SGHTA, CDR2 FQGTGA. The CDR3 is 17 amino acids. CDR3 coding DNA: TGTGCCAGCAGCTTAACGGGGACAGGGGGTTTGGGTGAAAAACTGTTTTTT. Translating it yields CASSLTGTGGLGEKLFF. The whole variable domain, filled in from reference TRBV7-3 and TRBJ1-4, reads GAGVSQTPSNKVTEKGKYVELRCDPISGHTALYWYRQSLGQGPEFLIYFQGTGAADDSGLPNDRFFAVRPEGSVSTLKIQRTERGDSAVYLCASSLTGTGGLGEKLFFGSGTQLSVL.

The chain uses TRBV5-6 and TRBJ2-1, with a tentative D call TRBD1 (6 bases). Germline V gene sequence: CDR1 SGHDT, CDR2 YYEEEE. The CDR3 is 14 residues long. Trimming pared 5 bases from V and 9 bases from J, leaving 18 bases between. Written as DNA, the CDR3 is TGTGCCAGCAGACAGCATACAGGGTCGGGTGAGCAGTTCTTC. This sequence encodes CASRQHTGSGEQFF.

This chain joins TRBV27 and TRBJ1-5; 9 bases agree with TRBD1. The germline V gene encodes CDR1 MNHEY and CDR2 SMNVEV (reference sequence). This CDR3 spans 16 amino acids. The J segment lost 4 bases and the V segment lost 6 bases, leaving 10 bases of the junction unmatched. The DNA of the CDR3 is TGTGCCAGCAGCTTCCTGGGACAGGGAACAAATCAGCCCCAGCATTTT. Its protein product is CASSFLGQGTNQPQHF.

This clone was recorded a few times. V gene TRBV6-5 combines with J gene TRBJ2-5, with D uncertain. The CDR3 covers 13 residues. The germline V gene has CDR1 MNHEY and CDR2 SVGAGI. V was shortened by 6 bases and J by 5 bases, with 13 bases between the two germline ends. CDR3 sequence: CASRAAGFETQYF. The CDR3 nucleotides are TGTGCCAGCAGAGCTGCCGGTTTCGAGACCCAGTACTTC.

A few counts support this clone. This rearrangement joins TRBV9 to TRBJ1-1; 8 positions agree with TRBD1. The CDR3 contains 14 residues. V was clipped by 0 bases and J by 4 bases; unmatched bases: 2. Germline V lookup: CDR1 SGDLS, CDR2 YYNGEE. CDR3 in DNA: TGTGCCAGCAGCGTAGACAGGGGGGGCACTGAAGCTTTCTTT. Its translation: CASSVDRGGTEAFF.

For the CDR3, the DNA is TGTGCCAGTACCCTCGAGGAGGGGGCAGGCTACACCTTC. Translated: CASTLEEGAGYTF. V is TRBV19 and J is TRBJ1-2; TRBD1 agrees at 7 bases. This CDR3 has 13 residues. Germline lookup yields CDR1 LNHDA and CDR2 SQIVND (reference sequence). The V and J ends lost 7 bases and 8 bases, in that order; junction bases with no gene match: 10.

In its sample, this clone was seen a few times. This rearrangement joins TRBV30 to TRBJ2-5, with 7 bases lining up with TRBD2. The last part of the DNA fits TRBJ2-7 better; the J call may be wrong. Germline V gene lookup returns CDR1 GTSNPN and CDR2 SVGIG (reference sequence). The CDR3 length is 17 residues. CDR3 loop: CAWSPTLRAGAPHEQYF. The CDR3 nucleotides are TGTGCCTGGAGTCCCACCCTCCGGGCGGGAGCCCCCCACGAGCAGTACTTC.

V and J are TRBV29-1 and TRBJ2-1; 12 bases fit TRBD2. J was trimmed by 7 bases and V by 1 base; bases with no gene match: 8. Germline V lookup: CDR1 SQVTM, CDR2 ANQGSEA. This CDR3 contains 16 residues. CDR3 sequence (DNA): TGCAGCGTTGAAGGGGTCGGACTAGCGGGACCAAATGAGCAGTTCTTC. Residues: CSVEGVGLAGPNEQFF.

The gene calls are TRBV19 and TRBJ2-1; weak D call: TRBD1 (6 bases). The CDR3 runs to 12 residues. The germline CDR1 and CDR2 sequences are LNHDA and SQIVND (reference sequence). The V end lost 7 bases, the J end lost 9 bases, and 13 bases lay between the germline ends. The CDR3 coding sequence is TGTGCCAGTAAACCTGGGGGCGGTGAGCAGTTCTTC. It yields the protein CASKPGGGEQFF.

The V gene is TRBV9, the J gene TRBJ2-7; D is uncertain. Germline lookup yields CDR1 SGDLS and CDR2 YYNGEE. Trimming stripped 0 bases from V and 7 bases from J, with 11 bases between. This CDR3 region has 13 residues. The CDR3 spells CASSVVSGSEQYF. The CDR3 nucleotides read TGTGCCAGCAGCGTAGTTTCGGGTTCTGAGCAGTACTTC.

This chain joins TRBV19 and TRBJ2-3; 11 positions match TRBD2. The junction had 10 bases not matched to a gene; V was cut back by 3 bases and J by 5 bases. The CDR3 is 17 residues long. CDR1 LNHDA and CDR2 SQIVND come from the germline V gene (reference sequence). DNA for the CDR3: TGTGCCAGTAGTATCGAACTAGGAACTAGCGGGAGAGATACGCAGTATTTT. Residues: CASSIELGTSGRDTQYF.

This clone has only one observation. The chain recombines TRBV19 with TRBJ2-1, with TRBD1 matching 7 bases. V shed 4 bases, J shed 2 bases, and the junction held 2 bases outside the gene matches. From germline, CDR1 is LNHDA and CDR2 SQIVND (reference sequence). This CDR3 has 14 amino acids. CDR3 DNA: TGTGCCAGTAGTACCGGGACAGCCTACAATGAGCAGTTCTTC. Its translation is CASSTGTAYNEQFF. Combining the CDR3 with reference TRBV19 and TRBJ2-1 gives the whole variable domain DGGITQSPKYLFRKEGQNVTLSCEQNLNHDAMYWYRQDPGQGLRLIYYSQIVNDFQKGDIAEGYSVSREKKESFPLTVTSAQKNPTAFYLCASSTGTAYNEQFFGPGTRLTVL.

This clone was observed a single time. The chain uses TRBV7-9 and TRBJ2-7; 7 bases are a match to TRBD2. Germline-derived CDR1 and CDR2 are SEHNR and FQNEAQ (reference sequence). The CDR3 is made up of 18 amino acids. Trimming removed 2 bases from V and 2 bases from J; junction bases left unmatched: 15. The CDR3 bases are TGTGCCAGCAGCTTAAGGGTGGGGGAAGCGGGAAGCCCCTACGAGCAGTACTTC. Its protein is CASSLRVGEAGSPYEQYF.

J is TRBJ2-3 and V is TRBV30; D ambiguous. Germline assignment: CDR1 GTSNPN and CDR2 SVGIG (reference sequence). The CDR3 has 11 residues. Trimming left V 2 bases short and J 5 bases short, with 5 bases between. The CDR3 spells CAWSPLDTQYF. CDR3 DNA: TGTGCCTGGAGTCCCCTAGATACGCAGTATTTT.

The gene calls are TRBV13 and TRBJ2-1; 8 bases are a match to TRBD1. The CDR3 has 11 amino acids. V lost 5 bases to trimming and J lost 9 bases; unmatched junction nucleotides: 0. Germline CDR1 reads PRHDT; CDR2 reads FYEKMQ (reference sequence). The DNA for the CDR3 is TGTGCCAGCAGCACAGGGGGTGAGCAGTTCTTC. Protein product: CASSTGGEQFF.

V gene TRBV30 combines with J gene TRBJ1-3; D ambiguous. Germline values: CDR1 GTSNPN, CDR2 SVGIG (reference sequence). V lost 4 bases and J lost 7, with 11 bases in between. This CDR3 has 12 residues. In nucleotides, the CDR3 is TGTGCCTGGAAATTAATGGAGAACACCATATATTTT. This gives the protein CAWKLMENTIYF.

The V and J genes are TRBV13 and TRBJ2-1, with 12 bases fitting TRBD2. Germline CDR1 PRHDT, CDR2 FYEKMQ (reference sequence). Germline trimming cut 4 bases from V and 3 bases from J; bases unmatched to any gene: 1. The CDR3 runs to 15 residues. The CDR3: CASSSTSGSYNEQFF. DNA for the CDR3: TGTGCCAGCAGCTCGACTAGCGGGAGCTACAATGAGCAGTTCTTC.

The CDR3 region is CASSSGTGGSSYNSPLHF. The CDR3 DNA reads TGTGCCAGCAGTTCCGGGACAGGGGGTAGCTCCTATAATTCACCCCTCCACTTT. This rearrangement joins TRBV27 to TRBJ1-6; the match to TRBD1 covers 11 bases. The CDR3 is 18 amino acids. J was trimmed by 0 bases and V by 4 bases; bases with no gene match: 5. Germline lookup yields CDR1 MNHEY and CDR2 SMNVEV (reference sequence).

The chain couples TRBV5-4 to TRBJ2-7; 15 positions agree with TRBD2. The CDR3 is 15 residues long. After removal of 4 bases from V and 7 bases from J, the junction contained 6 bases not matched to a gene. Per germline, CDR1 SGHNT and CDR2 YYREEE (reference sequence). CDR3 nucleotides: TGTGCCAGCAGCATCGGACTAGCGGGAGGGAGAGAGCAGTACTTC. Translation: CASSIGLAGGREQYF.

The table lists this clone with a count of one. V usage is TRBV15 and J usage is TRBJ1-2; D may be TRBD1 (5 bases). V lost 0 bases and J 5 bases, leaving 19 bases between the germline ends. Germline V gene data show CDR1 as LNHNV and CDR2 as YYDKDF (reference sequence). The CDR3 consists of 17 residues. The CDR3 bases are TGTGCCACCAGCAGAGAAGGAGACAGCACCACTGGGTATGGCTACACCTTC. Translation: CATSREGDSTTGYGYTF.

This chain connects TRBV7-8 to TRBJ1-2; no definite D call. Deletions cut 5 bases from V and 9 bases from J, with 10 bases between. The CDR3 is 11 amino acids. Germline assignment: CDR1 SGHVS and CDR2 FQNEAQ. Here the CDR3 reads CASSSTFSYTF. The CDR3, as DNA: TGTGCCAGCAGCAGCACCTTTAGCTACACCTTC.

CDR3: CAISDHGSGETQYF. Here the CDR3 DNA reads TGTGCCATCAGTGATCATGGGTCGGGAGAGACCCAGTACTTC. The V call is TRBV10-3, the J call TRBJ2-5; D call uncertain. The V end lost 3 bases, the J end lost 4 bases, and 12 bases lay between the germline ends. This CDR3 has 14 residues. The germline V gene has CDR1 ENHRY and CDR2 SYGVKD.

The chain recombines TRBV27 with TRBJ1-2, with D perhaps matching TRBD1 (6 bases). The CDR3 has 15 amino acids. Germline V gene sequence: CDR1 MNHEY, CDR2 SMNVEV (reference sequence). V lost 5 bases and J lost 0, with 13 bases in between. CDR3 in DNA: TGTGCCAGCAGTCCCCGGGGGGGGCCTAACTATGGCTACACCTTC. As protein: CASSPRGGPNYGYTF.

The J gene is TRBJ2-3, the V gene TRBV15; 7 nucleotides line up with TRBD1. V shed 2 bases, J shed 3 bases, and the junction held 11 bases outside the gene matches. Looked up from germline, CDR1 is LNHNV and CDR2 is YYDKDF (reference sequence). The CDR3 has 17 amino acids. In DNA, the CDR3 is TGTGCCACCAGCAGACCCCCCAGGGGGTTTGAAACAGATACGCAGTATTTT. Translating gives CATSRPPRGFETDTQYF.

The chain carries TRBV7-3 and TRBJ2-5; 9 nucleotides line up with TRBD2. This CDR3 spans 12 amino acids. With V trimmed by 4 bases and J by 14 bases, 8 bases remained unmatched. Per the germline V gene, CDR1 is SGHTA and CDR2 is FQGTGA. The CDR3 DNA is TGTGCCAGCAGCTCTGGACTAGCGCCAATTTACTTC. This gives the protein CASSSGLAPIYF.

In the case of this clone: Germline and junction disagree at one end, which may indicate a read error. The rearrangement uses TRBV7-7 and TRBJ2-1; 9 bases agree with TRBD2. Per the germline V gene, CDR1 is SSHAT and CDR2 is FNYEAQ (reference sequence). This CDR3 has 15 residues. The CDR3 DNA follows: TGTGCTAGCAGCTTTTCTGGCGGGGGGGATGGTGAGCAGTTCTTC. As protein: CASSFSGGGDGEQFF.

Concerning this clone itself: Germline is not matched at one junction end, which may reflect a read error. The chain employs TRBV27 and TRBJ1-1; D gene unclear. CDR1 MNHEY and CDR2 SMNVEV come from the germline V gene (reference sequence). The CDR3 is made up of 13 amino acids. The CDR3 nucleotides read TGTGCCAGCAGGGGAGGGTCGAACACTAAAGCTTTCTTT. Protein product: CASRGGSNTKAFF.

The gene calls are TRBV2 and TRBJ2-1, with D maybe TRBD1 (6 bases). The germline CDR1 and CDR2 sequences are SNHLY and FYNNEI. The V gene lost 7 bases and the J gene lost 4 bases, with 14 bases spanning the gap. This CDR3 region has 14 residues. CDR3: CASKATGKYNEQFF. In nucleotides, the CDR3 is TGTGCCAGCAAGGCCACAGGGAAATACAATGAGCAGTTCTTC.

The chain recombines TRBV6-6 with TRBJ1-3, with D perhaps TRBD1 (5 bases). The V and J ends lost 5 bases and 5 bases respectively, with 13 bases between them. Per the germline V gene, CDR1 is MNHNY and CDR2 is SVGAGI (reference sequence). CDR3 length: 14 residues. In DNA, the CDR3 is TGTGCCAGCAGTGGGAGGGACGGTAGAAACACCATATATTTT. It translates to CASSGRDGRNTIYF.

The V and J genes are TRBV5-8 and TRBJ2-5, with D unclear. The CDR3 loop spans 15 amino acids. The V gene's germline CDR1 is SGHTS and CDR2 YDEGEE. The ends were cut back, 7 bases at V and 6 bases at J, with 22 bases in the middle. The DNA for the CDR3 is TGTGCCAGCTGGAACCGTGACACATCCCCGAAGACCCAGTACTTC. It specifies CASWNRDTSPKTQYF. The full variable domain, in which reference TRBV5-8 and TRBJ2-5 provide the parts outside the CDR3, is EAGVTQSPTHLIKTRGQQATLRCSPISGHTSVYWYQQALGLGLQFLLWYDEGEERNRGNFPPRFSGRQFPNYSSELNVNALELEDSALYLCASWNRDTSPKTQYFGPGTRLLVL.